These 24 T cell receptor beta chains came from one sample sequenced in a study of shared clonotypes between healthy human individuals. The method was immunoSEQ multiplex PCR; TCRdb's version includes in-frame clones alone and lacks a portion of them. The table has around 1,100,000 clones, approximately 80% seen once; the top ten hold approximately 0.95%. The specimen sequenced was memory CD4+ T cells from PBMCs. Subset noted: CD45RA-negative fraction. These receptors were taken from a man aged 18 to 30 in good health. Some clones in this sample may be carry-over from other donors' samples.

The chain carries TRBV7-2 and TRBJ2-7; TRBD2 aligns across 8 bases. The junction had 8 bases not matched to a gene; V was cut back by 4 bases and J by 3 bases. The CDR3 is 15 residues long. In germline, CDR1 is SGHTA, CDR2 FQGNSA. The CDR3 loop is CASSSSGRGGYEQYF. DNA of the CDR3: TGTGCCAGCAGCTCCAGCGGGAGAGGGGGCTACGAGCAGTACTTC.

The chain recombines TRBV2 with TRBJ1-3; unclear D gene. Trimming shortened V by 5 bases and J by 4 bases, and 15 bases separated the two germline ends. The CDR3 runs to 15 residues. Germline V gene data show CDR1 as SNHLY and CDR2 as FYNNEI. The CDR3 is CASSYWAAGGNTIYF. CDR3 nucleotide sequence: TGTGCCAGCAGTTACTGGGCTGCTGGGGGAAACACCATATATTTT.

This clone occurred once. V usage is TRBV7-8 and J usage is TRBJ2-7, with 7 bases matching TRBD2. The CDR3 totals 17 residues. The V gene end was trimmed by 5 bases and the J gene end by 0 bases; junction bases not matched to a gene: 13. The germline V gene encodes CDR1 SGHVS and CDR2 FQNEAQ. In nucleotides, the CDR3 is TGTGCCAGCAGCCGTCCGGTGGGGGGGGTCAGCTCCTACGAGCAGTACTTC. Translated: CASSRPVGGVSSYEQYF. The whole variable domain, remainder taken from reference TRBV7-8 and TRBJ2-7, is GAGVSQSPRYKVAKRGQDVALRCDPISGHVSLFWYQQALGQGPEFLTYFQNEAQLDKSGLPSDRFFAERPEGSVSTLKIQRTQQEDSAVYLCASSRPVGGVSSYEQYFGPGTRLTVT.

In its sample, this clone was seen a few times. The CDR3 sequence: CASRLTSFSELFF. The CDR3 nucleotides read TGTGCCAGCAGGTTAACCAGCTTTTCGGAGCTGTTTTTT. The gene calls are TRBV11-2 and TRBJ2-2; no clear D gene. Germline V gene sequence: CDR1 SGHAT, CDR2 FQNNGV. This CDR3 has 13 residues. Trimming removed 6 bases at V and 10 bases at J, with 15 bases between.

The CDR3 sequence: CASSFQGGNTEAFF. As DNA, the CDR3 is TGTGCCAGCAGCTTCCAGGGGGGGAACACTGAAGCTTTCTTT. This chain links TRBV5-4 with TRBJ1-1; 7 nucleotides match TRBD1. Unmatched junction bases numbered 2, after V lost 2 bases and J lost 1 base. The CDR3 runs 14 residues. Germline CDR1 reads SGHNT; CDR2 reads YYREEE (reference sequence).

The J gene is TRBJ1-2, the V gene TRBV7-3, with D tentatively TRBD1 (5 bases). The CDR3 totals 15 residues. V was pared by 5 bases and J by 8 bases, with 21 bases between. The germline CDR1 and CDR2 sequences are SGHTA and FQGTGA. The CDR3 DNA follows: TGTGCCAGCAGCCCCCCCGCGGGGCTATCCGGGGGCTACACCTTC. Encoded protein: CASSPPAGLSGGYTF.

The chain uses TRBV7-2 and TRBJ2-1; TRBD2 matches 8 bases. The CDR3 totals 14 residues. With V trimmed by 8 bases and J by 2 bases, 5 bases remained unmatched. In germline, CDR1 is SGHTA, CDR2 FQGNSA. In DNA, the CDR3 is TGTGCCAGCTCCTCGGGGGGGACCTACAATGAGCAGTTCTTC. Residues: CASSSGGTYNEQFF. The whole variable domain, remainder taken from reference TRBV7-2 and TRBJ2-1, is GAGVSQSPSNKVTEKGKDVELRCDPISGHTALYWYRQSLGQGLEFLIYFQGNSAPDKSGLPSDRFSAERTGGSVSTLTIQRTQQEDSAVYLCASSSGGTYNEQFFGPGTRLTVL.

Only a few counts were recorded for this clone. The gene calls are TRBV27 and TRBJ2-2; 9 nucleotides align to TRBD2. V lost 6 bases and J lost 2; bases outside the gene matches: 10. Germline values: CDR1 MNHEY, CDR2 SMNVEV (reference sequence). The CDR3 is 17 residues long. The CDR3: CASSLPGLALNTGELFF. The CDR3 DNA follows: TGTGCCAGCAGCCTACCGGGACTAGCCTTAAACACCGGGGAGCTGTTTTTT.

Points on this clone: This same CDR3 is encoded by further DNA sequences in the sample. This chain connects TRBV25-1 to TRBJ2-5; unclear D gene. The V and J ends lost 1 base and 5 bases respectively, with 8 bases between them. CDR3 size: 13 residues. In germline, CDR1 is MGHDK, CDR2 SYGVNS. The CDR3 DNA reads TGTGCCAGCAGTGAATCAGGAAGGGAGACCCAGTACTTC. Translating it yields CASSESGRETQYF.

The chain combines TRBV5-4 with TRBJ2-3, with D tentatively TRBD1 or TRBD2 (5 bases each). V lost 4 bases to trimming and J lost 10 bases, with 13 bases between them. Germline CDR1 reads SGHNT; CDR2 reads YYREEE (reference sequence). The CDR3 runs to 12 residues. The CDR3 nucleotides read TGTGCCAGCAGCGTAACCGGGACCCCGCAGTATTTT. Translating it yields CASSVTGTPQYF.

This rearrangement joins TRBV29-1 to TRBJ2-7; 9 nucleotides match TRBD1. Germline trimming cut 4 bases from V and 5 bases from J; bases unmatched to any gene: 6. Germline V gene data show CDR1 as SQVTM and CDR2 as ANQGSEA. The length of the CDR3 is 13 residues. This CDR3 reads CSVVRTGANEQYF. CDR3 in DNA: TGCAGCGTTGTGAGGACAGGGGCCAACGAGCAGTACTTC.

J is TRBJ1-5 and V is TRBV2; D is unclear. The germline V gene encodes CDR1 SNHLY and CDR2 FYNNEI. Trimming left V 6 bases short and J 2 bases short, with 11 bases between. The CDR3 has 14 residues. CDR3 sequence reads: CASRQHPGNQPQHF. CDR3 sequence (DNA): TGTGCCAGCAGGCAACATCCGGGCAATCAGCCCCAGCATTTT.

The chain carries TRBV7-2 and TRBJ2-7; tentatively, D is TRBD1 or TRBD2 (5 bases each). Germline CDR1 and CDR2: SGHTA and FQGNSA. The CDR3 is 15 residues long. Trimming removed 3 bases at V and 4 bases at J, with 16 bases between. The CDR3 nucleotides are TGTGCCAGCAGCTTGGCCTGGGGACGGCAATACGAGCAGTACTTC. Amino acids: CASSLAWGRQYEQYF.

This clone appeared a single time. V and J are TRBV7-8 and TRBJ2-7; a possible D gene is TRBD1 (5 bases). From germline, CDR1 is SGHVS and CDR2 FQNEAQ. Trimming took 5 bases from V and 4 from J, leaving 15 bases between them. The CDR3 extends over 14 amino acids. CDR3 in amino acids: CASSPREGEYEQYF. The CDR3 bases are TGTGCCAGCAGCCCAAGGGAAGGGGAATACGAGCAGTACTTC.

This sequence joins TRBV28 and TRBJ2-7; D not certain. Germline-derived CDR1 and CDR2 are MDHEN and SYDVKM. V lost 5 bases and J 3 bases, leaving 14 bases between the germline ends. This CDR3 spans 14 amino acids. The CDR3 DNA is TGTGCCAGCAGTCCCTCTGGTCATCTCTACGAGCAGTACTTC. Its translation: CASSPSGHLYEQYF.

Only one count was recorded for this clone. The chain has TRBV7-9 and TRBJ1-2; D is ambiguous. This CDR3 contains 11 residues. Trimming left V 1 base short and J 10 bases short, with 7 bases between. Per the germline V gene, CDR1 is SEHNR and CDR2 is FQNEAQ (reference sequence). The CDR3 DNA is TGTGCCAGCAGCTTAGAAGGTCCCTACACCTTC. This codes for CASSLEGPYTF. The variable domain in full, with the rest retrieved from reference TRBV7-9 and TRBJ1-2, is DTGVSQNPRHKITKRGQNVTFRCDPISEHNRLYWYRQTLGQGPEFLTYFQNEAQLEKSRLLSDRFSAERPKGSFSTLEIQRTEQGDSAMYLCASSLEGPYTFGSGTRLTVV.

The chain links TRBV9 to TRBJ1-1; the match to TRBD1 covers 8 bases. In germline, CDR1 is SGDLS, CDR2 YYNGEE. Losses at the gene ends were 4 bases for V and 6 bases for J; bases not matched to a gene: 11. CDR3 size: 15 residues. CDR3 residues: CASSPQLTGEAEAFF. CDR3 DNA sequence: TGTGCCAGCAGCCCACAGTTGACAGGGGAGGCTGAAGCTTTCTTT.

The J gene is TRBJ2-5, the V gene TRBV4-1; D might be TRBD2 (6 bases). TRBJ2-7 matches the DNA end more closely, so the J call is doubtful. The length of the CDR3 is 16 residues. CDR1 and CDR2 from the germline V gene are MGHRA and YSYEKL. CDR3 DNA sequence: TGCGCCAGCAGCCAAGGGGGTGGGGGAGGATTGTACGAGCAGTACTTC. It translates to CASSQGGGGGLYEQYF.

Only one count was recorded for this clone. The V and J genes are TRBV12-5 and TRBJ2-1; 12 bases line up with TRBD2. The V segment lost 6 bases and the J segment 7 bases; nucleotides outside the gene matches: 7. CDR3 length: 15 residues. In germline, CDR1 is LGHNT, CDR2 FRNRAP. CDR3 in DNA: TGTGCTAGTGGCCCGGGACTAGCGGGCCGGAATGAGCAGTTCTTC. Residues: CASGPGLAGRNEQFF.

This clone was observed many times. This chain connects TRBV29-1 to TRBJ1-1; D is perhaps TRBD1 (6 bases). The CDR3 runs 14 residues. Germline loops: CDR1 SQVTM, CDR2 ANQGSEA. V dropped 6 bases and J dropped 1 base, with 15 bases sitting between them. As DNA, the CDR3 is TGCAGCGTCGCCGTACAGGGATCGAACACTGAAGCTTTCTTT. Its translation is CSVAVQGSNTEAFF.

The rearrangement uses TRBV10-3 and TRBJ2-2; no definite D call. V was shortened by 5 bases and J by 1 base, with 5 bases between the two germline ends. The length of the CDR3 is 13 residues. Germline CDR1 is ENHRY and CDR2 is SYGVKD. CDR3 nucleotides: TGTGCCATCAGTAACAGGAACACCGGGGAGCTGTTTTTT. Translating it yields CAISNRNTGELFF.

The rearrangement uses TRBV29-1 and TRBJ2-1, with 11 nucleotides matching TRBD2. This CDR3 has 15 residues. CDR1 and CDR2 (germline): SQVTM, ANQGSEA. J was trimmed by 4 bases and V by 4 bases; bases with no gene match: 6. In nucleotides, the CDR3 is TGCAGCGTTGTTACTAGCGGGGGATCATACAATGAGCAGTTCTTC. Translation: CSVVTSGGSYNEQFF.

The gene calls are TRBV2 and TRBJ2-4; TRBD2 agrees at 13 bases. With 5 bases clipped from V and 4 bases from J, the junction kept 8 bases outside the gene matches. The CDR3 extends over 17 amino acids. From germline, CDR1 is SNHLY and CDR2 FYNNEI. The CDR3 DNA is TGTGCCAGCAGTACTCGCGGGGGACTAGCGGGAAAAAACATTCAGTACTTC. Translated, it gives CASSTRGGLAGKNIQYF.

As to this clone: The identical CDR3 is also encoded by other nucleotide sequences in the sample. The chain recombines TRBV4-2 with TRBJ2-7, with TRBD2 identical over 10 bases. CDR1 is LGHNA, CDR2 YNFKEQ, per germline. This CDR3 comprises 15 residues. Trimming took 1 base from V and 2 from J; bases not matched to a gene: 2. CDR3 DNA: TGTGCCAGCAGCCAAGGGCTAGCGGGAGCCTACGAGCAGTACTTC. Translating it yields CASSQGLAGAYEQYF.